This T cell receptor beta chain was recorded in a study of cytomegalovirus exposure and HLA in healthy donors. With 60 Vbeta and 13 Jbeta primers, the PCR was carried out. The method was immunoSEQ multiplex PCR; TCRdb's version includes in-frame clones alone and lacks a portion of them. The sample includes about 130,000 clones, about 73% of them seen just once. Germline CDR1 ENHRY, CDR2 SYGVKD. With 0 bases removed from V and 3 bases from J, the gap between germline ends came to 5 bases. CDR3 length: 13 amino acids. The TCR originated in a woman in her forties or fifties in good health and CMV-seropositive. Input material: PBMCs. This rearrangement joins TRBV10-3 to TRBJ2-5, with D possibly matching TRBD2 (5 bases). Here the CDR3 DNA reads TGTGCCATCAGTGAGTCTAGCGAAGAGACCCAGTACTTC. This translates into CAISESSEETQYF.